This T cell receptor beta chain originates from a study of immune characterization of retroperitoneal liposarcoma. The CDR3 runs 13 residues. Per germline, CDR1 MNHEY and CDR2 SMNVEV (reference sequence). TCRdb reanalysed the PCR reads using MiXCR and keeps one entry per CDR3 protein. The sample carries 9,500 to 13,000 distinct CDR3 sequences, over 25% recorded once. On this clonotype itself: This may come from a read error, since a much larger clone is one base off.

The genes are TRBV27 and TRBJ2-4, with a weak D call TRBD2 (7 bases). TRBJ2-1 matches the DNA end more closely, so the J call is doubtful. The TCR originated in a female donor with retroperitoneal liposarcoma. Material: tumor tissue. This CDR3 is CASSPGGTNIQFF. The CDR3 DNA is TGTGCCAGCAGTCCCGGGGGGACAAACATTCAGTTCTTC.